This TCR beta chain was sequenced for a study of shared clonotypes between healthy human individuals. Several immunoSEQ plates received, in even portions, the genomic DNA of each subset. 150 to 250 ng DNA, tens of thousands of T cell genomes, went into each sorted-subset replicate PCR. The table came from immunoSEQ multiplex PCR; TCRdb's copy has only in-frame clones and leaves some out. Of under 650,000 clones in the sample, almost 97% are singletons; the top ten hold roughly 0.06%. V was clipped by 11 bases and J by 6 bases; unmatched bases: 15. Germline V gene data show CDR1 as SNHLY and CDR2 as FYNNEI. The CDR3 sequence is 15 residues long.

Material for sequencing was naive CD4+ T cells sorted from blood. As for subset: CD45RA+ positively selected. The TCR sequence derives from a woman aged 25 to 39 in good health. This chain connects TRBV2 to TRBJ2-2; 7 bases align to TRBD2. The CDR3 spells CALRAVGGRAGELFF. In DNA form, the CDR3 reads TGTGCCCTCCGTGCGGTTGGCGGGAGAGCCGGGGAGCTGTTTTTT.